The present T cell receptor (beta chain) was sequenced within a study of T cells in Graves' hyperthyroidism and ophthalmopathy. Across the study: At the time of initial diagnosis and before any treatment, peripheral blood was collected.

It was RNA transcripts that yielded the amplified TCR beta CDR3 regions. With the HTBI primer set, the TCR CDR3 went through a first round of RT-PCR. MiXCR, applied by TCRdb to the multiplex PCR reads, yields one record per CDR3 protein. The sample includes 470,000 or so distinct CDR3 sequences, more than 20% of them seen just once. This clonotype was counted between two and nine times. Germline is not matched at one junction end, which may reflect a read error. The TCR sequence derives from a man younger than 35 with Graves' hyperthyroidism. The sample comprised blood.

The CDR3, as DNA: TGTGCCAGCATTGAACGGGCGACAGGTCCTGAAGCTTTCTTT. Its protein is CASIERATGPEAFF. The chain couples TRBV6-1 to TRBJ1-1; possibly TRBD1 for D (6 bases). Germline loops: CDR1 MNHNS, CDR2 SASEGT. The CDR3 loop spans 14 amino acids.